This T cell receptor beta chain was documented in a study of blood T cells in healthy people across ages. A second PCR of 7 to 11 cycles used a sample-barcoded 5' primer and a J-beta primer mix. Each of the cDNA molecules was tagged by a template-switch adaptor with 12 random nucleotides. MiXCR was run by TCRdb on the 5' RACE reads, yielding one entry per CDR3 protein. The table has around 870,000 distinct CDR3 sequences, more than 25% seen once. This clonotype was recorded at least ten times. Its specificity is not known. Whole-study results and caveats: PBMCs that were unsorted prevented a conclusive naive versus antigen-experienced comparison. Age showed a roughly linear inverse relationship with TCR beta diversity per million T cells.

Trimming pared 6 bases from V and 7 bases from J, leaving 15 bases between. Germline assignment: CDR1 SQVTM and CDR2 ANQGSEA. The CDR3 spans 12 residues. The chain carries TRBV29-1 and TRBJ1-1, with D unresolved. The TCR originated in a woman older than 75 in good health. Sequenced: blood. The DNA of the CDR3 is TGCAGCGTCCGGACCAGACGAGGTGAAGCTTTCTTT. Translation: CSVRTRRGEAFF.